One and the same sample provided the 27 T cell receptor beta chains below, sequenced in a study of cytomegalovirus exposure and HLA in healthy donors. Primers included in the PCR were 60 Vbeta and 13 Jbeta primers. Assay used: immunoSEQ multiplex PCR; TCRdb lists only in-frame clones, some missing. Altogether under 250,000 clones are present, around 80% being singletons, with the ten largest covering around 4%. Specimen: PBMCs. The source is a male donor in good health and CMV-seronegative.

This chain links TRBV19 with TRBJ1-2, with 10 bases lining up with TRBD1. The CDR3 length is 13 residues. The germline CDR1 and CDR2 sequences are LNHDA and SQIVND (reference sequence). J was trimmed by 4 bases and V by 6 bases; bases with no gene match: 2. CDR3 sequence reads: CASRRTGGYGYTF. In nucleotides, the CDR3 is TGTGCCAGTAGACGGACAGGGGGCTATGGCTACACCTTC. The full variable domain, with the rest looked up from reference TRBV19 and TRBJ1-2, is DGGITQSPKYLFRKEGQNVTLSCEQNLNHDAMYWYRQDPGQGLRLIYYSQIVNDFQKGDIAEGYSVSREKKESFPLTVTSAQKNPTAFYLCASRRTGGYGYTFGSGTRLTVV.

The CDR3, as DNA: TGCAGCGTCCCCAAGTGGGCTAGCGGGCGCTCTGGGGCCAACGTCCTGACTTTC. Encoded protein: CSVPKWASGRSGANVLTF. The rearrangement uses TRBV29-1 and TRBJ2-6; TRBD2 aligns across 8 bases. Per the germline V gene, CDR1 is SQVTM and CDR2 is ANQGSEA. V trimming: 6 bases; J trimming: 0 bases; junction bases outside the gene matches: 13. This CDR3 region has 18 residues.

The chain has TRBV5-1 and TRBJ2-5; 9 nucleotides match TRBD1. The J call is doubtful: the DNA matches TRBJ2-7 better. This CDR3 is 14 amino acids long. Germline CDR1 reads SGHRS; CDR2 reads YFSETQ. CDR3 loop: CASSGGQGKDEQYF. The CDR3 DNA is TGCGCCAGCTCCGGCGGACAGGGGAAGGACGAGCAGTACTTC.

The chain recombines TRBV2 with TRBJ2-5; D is undetermined. Germline V gene sequence: CDR1 SNHLY, CDR2 FYNNEI. The CDR3 is 14 residues long. V lost 1 base and J 6 bases, leaving 12 bases between the germline ends. CDR3 sequence (DNA): TGTGCCAGCAGTGAAGGCTCTAGTTTTCAGACCCAGTACTTC. Translating gives CASSEGSSFQTQYF.

The chain links TRBV29-1 to TRBJ2-7; possible D gene TRBD1, 7 bases. The CDR3 consists of 11 residues. The germline V and J ends were trimmed by 4 bases and 5 bases, with 9 bases remaining between them. CDR1 and CDR2 (germline): SQVTM, ANQGSEA. The CDR3 DNA follows: TGCAGCGTTGCCAGGGGGGACGAGCAGTACTTC. Its translation is CSVARGDEQYF.

V gene TRBV10-1 combines with J gene TRBJ1-2; the D gene is possibly TRBD1 (5 bases). There are 13 residues in the CDR3. The V and J ends lost 5 bases and 5 bases respectively, with 12 bases between them. Germline assignment: CDR1 WNHNN and CDR2 SYGVQD (reference sequence). CDR3 coding DNA: TGCGCCAGCAGTCCGGGACTGATGTATGGCTACACCTTC. Protein: CASSPGLMYGYTF.

The chain combines TRBV4-2 with TRBJ2-2, with D possibly TRBD2 on 5 matching bases. V was clipped by 0 bases and J by 4 bases, with 9 bases between them. CDR1 and CDR2 (germline): LGHNA, YNFKEQ. This CDR3 is built from 15 residues. CDR3 loop: CASSQDEGATGELFF. DNA for the CDR3: TGTGCCAGCAGCCAAGATGAGGGAGCCACCGGGGAGCTGTTTTTT.

The chain joins TRBV7-2 to TRBJ2-3; the D gene is possibly TRBD2 (6 bases). V was pared by 3 bases and J by 0 bases, with 10 bases between. The CDR3 is 15 amino acids. CDR1 is SGHTA and CDR2 is FQGNSA in the germline V gene. The CDR3 DNA follows: TGTGCCAGCAGCTTGAGGCTAGCGAGCACAGATACGCAGTATTTT. Protein product: CASSLRLASTDTQYF.

V and J are TRBV2 and TRBJ1-4; tentative D call: TRBD1 (5 bases). The germline V gene encodes CDR1 SNHLY and CDR2 FYNNEI. This CDR3 comprises 13 residues. V lost 8 bases to trimming and J lost 3 bases, with 10 bases between them. The CDR3 DNA is TGTGCCAGCCAAGACAGCCCTAATGAAAAACTGTTTTTT. Protein: CASQDSPNEKLFF.

The chain uses TRBV7-9 and TRBJ2-1; weak D call: TRBD1 (5 bases). Germline V gene lookup returns CDR1 SEHNR and CDR2 FQNEAQ (reference sequence). V lost 2 bases and J lost 0, with 11 bases in between. The CDR3 is 16 residues long. CDR3: CASSLQRGFSYNEQFF. The CDR3 region has the DNA TGTGCCAGCAGCTTACAAAGGGGATTCTCCTACAATGAGCAGTTCTTC. Looking up the rest from reference TRBV7-9 and TRBJ2-1 gives the full variable domain: DTGVSQNPRHKITKRGQNVTFRCDPISEHNRLYWYRQTLGQGPEFLTYFQNEAQLEKSRLLSDRFSAERPKGSFSTLEIQRTEQGDSAMYLCASSLQRGFSYNEQFFGPGTRLTVL.

The rearrangement joins TRBV30 to TRBJ2-7; 7 bases match TRBD2. The CDR3 runs 12 residues. Per germline, CDR1 GTSNPN and CDR2 SVGIG (reference sequence). The V gene end was trimmed by 5 bases and the J gene end by 4 bases; junction bases not matched to a gene: 5. CDR3 amino acids: CAWEGGRYEQYF. The CDR3 DNA follows: TGTGCCTGGGAGGGAGGGAGGTACGAGCAGTACTTC.

On this clone: Sequence at one end of the junction differs from germline and may be a read error. The chain carries TRBV7-9 and TRBJ1-1, with D possibly matching TRBD1 (6 bases). CDR3 length: 14 amino acids. Germline CDR1 SEHNR, CDR2 FQNEAQ (reference sequence). In DNA form, the CDR3 reads TGTTCCAGCAGCCCCTACAGGGAGAACACTGAAGCTTTCTTT. Residues: CSSSPYRENTEAFF.

This rearrangement joins TRBV14 to TRBJ2-7; 9 positions agree with TRBD2. Germline V lookup: CDR1 SGHDN, CDR2 FVKESK. This CDR3 is built from 16 residues. Trimming at V came to 4 bases and at J to 3 bases, leaving 10 bases not matched to a gene. The CDR3 spells CASSPLGGAGGYEQYF. CDR3 bases: TGTGCCAGCAGCCCACTCGGGGGAGCGGGAGGCTACGAGCAGTACTTC.

The chain combines TRBV19 with TRBJ2-7; TRBD2 aligns across 8 bases. The germline V gene has CDR1 LNHDA and CDR2 SQIVND (reference sequence). CDR3 length: 20 residues. The V segment lost 3 bases and the J segment 5 bases; nucleotides outside the gene matches: 24. The CDR3 reads CASSIAKGGTSGGARDEQYF. DNA for the CDR3: TGTGCCAGTAGTATCGCGAAAGGGGGTACTAGCGGTGGTGCGAGGGACGAGCAGTACTTC.

This clone has only a few counts. The gene calls are TRBV19 and TRBJ2-6, with a tentative D call TRBD1 (5 bases). Trimming took off 11 bases at V and 1 base at J, with 15 bases between the two ends. Looked up from germline, CDR1 is LNHDA and CDR2 is SQIVND (reference sequence). There are 15 residues in the CDR3. The CDR3 loop is CASRAARSGANVLTF. The CDR3 bases are TGTGCCTCCAGGGCCGCAAGATCTGGGGCCAACGTCCTGACTTTC.

This clone is a singleton in its sample. V and J are TRBV9 and TRBJ2-3, with TRBD2 as a possible D gene (5 bases). V gave up 2 bases and J gave up 0 bases, with 13 bases separating them. CDR3 size: 16 residues. Germline CDR1 reads SGDLS; CDR2 reads YYNGEE. This CDR3 reads CASSVGVASSTDTQYF. CDR3 coding DNA: TGTGCCAGCAGCGTCGGAGTAGCGAGTAGCACAGATACGCAGTATTTT.

The chain is built from TRBV18 and TRBJ1-2; TRBD1 matches 10 bases. The junction had 12 bases not matched to a gene; V was cut back by 4 bases and J by 4 bases. CDR1 is KGHSH, CDR2 LQKENI, per germline. The CDR3 contains 17 residues. CDR3 sequence reads: CASSQQGTGVSLYGYTF. In nucleotides, the CDR3 is TGTGCCAGCTCACAACAAGGGACAGGGGTTAGTCTCTATGGCTACACCTTC. Full variable domain (rest looked up from reference TRBV18 and TRBJ1-2): NAGVMQNPRHLVRRRGQEARLRCSPMKGHSHVYWYRQLPEEGLKFMVYLQKENIIDESGMPKERFSAEFPKEGPSILRIQQVVRGDSAAYFCASSQQGTGVSLYGYTFGSGTRLTVV.

The chain is built from TRBV28 and TRBJ2-3; 8 bases are shared with TRBD2. V dropped 2 bases and J dropped 6; count of bases not matched to a gene: 13. Germline V gene lookup returns CDR1 MDHEN and CDR2 SYDVKM. This CDR3 region has 17 residues. The CDR3 region is CASSLRKAGGPGDTQYF. The CDR3 nucleotides read TGTGCCAGCAGTTTAAGGAAGGCGGGAGGACCAGGCGATACGCAGTATTTT.

This rearrangement joins TRBV6-5 to TRBJ2-2; the D gene is possibly TRBD2 (6 bases). The germline CDR1 and CDR2 sequences are MNHEY and SVGAGI. This CDR3 has 16 amino acids. V was pared by 0 bases and J by 4 bases, with 12 bases between. The CDR3 DNA follows: TGTGCCAGCAGTTACTCGATGGGAGGCCGCACCGGGGAGCTGTTTTTT. This sequence encodes CASSYSMGGRTGELFF.

This clone showed up just a few times. J is TRBJ1-1 and V is TRBV19, with D tentatively TRBD1 (6 bases). There are 14 residues in the CDR3. CDR1 is LNHDA and CDR2 is SQIVND in the germline V gene (reference sequence). Deletions cut 5 bases from V and 1 base from J, with 11 bases between. The CDR3 region is CASSFGQPNTEAFF. The CDR3 bases are TGTGCCAGTAGTTTCGGACAGCCGAACACTGAAGCTTTCTTT.

The genes are TRBV27 and TRBJ2-3, with 11 nucleotides matching TRBD1. Looked up from germline, CDR1 is MNHEY and CDR2 is SMNVEV (reference sequence). CDR3 size: 17 residues. V lost 6 bases to trimming and J lost 0 bases; unmatched junction nucleotides: 8. This CDR3 is CASSYTGTGGSTDTQYF. CDR3 nucleotides: TGTGCCAGCAGCTACACCGGGACAGGGGGGAGCACAGATACGCAGTATTTT.

The chain recombines TRBV6-1 with TRBJ1-1; D is uncertain. Germline loops: CDR1 MNHNS, CDR2 SASEGT. This CDR3 is 14 amino acids long. V was trimmed by 8 bases and J by 4 bases, leaving 17 bases between them. CDR3 sequence: CASSVQWGGTEAFF. Here the CDR3 DNA reads TGTGCCAGCTCGGTTCAATGGGGAGGCACTGAAGCTTTCTTT.

This sequence joins TRBV5-1 and TRBJ2-2, with D possibly TRBD2 on 6 matching bases. The V gene lost 0 bases and the J gene lost 2 bases, with 8 bases spanning the gap. The germline V gene encodes CDR1 SGHRS and CDR2 YFSETQ. This CDR3 comprises 15 residues. The DNA of the CDR3 is TGCGCCAGCAGCTTGGTCGGGGGTAACACCGGGGAGCTGTTTTTT. The encoded protein is CASSLVGGNTGELFF.

V and J are TRBV6-5 and TRBJ1-1; TRBD1 agrees at 9 bases. V was clipped by 4 bases and J by 4 bases; unmatched bases: 10. CDR3 size: 16 residues. Germline V lookup: CDR1 MNHEY, CDR2 SVGAGI. DNA of the CDR3: TGTGCCAGCAGTTCACGCTACGGACAGGGGATCACTGAAGCTTTCTTT. It yields the protein CASSSRYGQGITEAFF.

V usage is TRBV4-1 and J usage is TRBJ2-7; TRBD2 aligns across 12 bases. The CDR3 spans 16 residues. In germline, CDR1 is MGHRA, CDR2 YSYEKL. With V trimmed by 0 bases and J by 4 bases, 4 bases remained unmatched. The CDR3 DNA is TGCGCCAGCAGCCAAGAGGAGACTAGCGGGAGATACGAGCAGTACTTC. Protein product: CASSQEETSGRYEQYF.

The V call is TRBV5-1, the J call TRBJ2-2, with a weak D call TRBD2 (6 bases). V was cut by 0 bases and J by 1 base, with 7 bases left in between. Germline V gene sequence: CDR1 SGHRS, CDR2 YFSETQ. CDR3 size: 15 residues. CDR3 loop: CASSLGTMNTGELFF. DNA for the CDR3: TGCGCCAGCAGCTTGGGGACTATGAACACCGGGGAGCTGTTTTTT. The full variable domain, its missing parts supplied by reference TRBV5-1 and TRBJ2-2, is KAGVTQTPRYLIKTRGQQVTLSCSPISGHRSVSWYQQTPGQGLQFLFEYFSETQRNKGNFPGRFSGRQFSNSRSEMNVSTLELGDSALYLCASSLGTMNTGELFFGEGSRLTVL.

This chain uses TRBV29-1 with TRBJ1-2; D is possibly TRBD1 (6 bases). Looked up from germline, CDR1 is SQVTM and CDR2 is ANQGSEA. V was shortened by 3 bases and J by 1 base, with 12 bases between the two germline ends. The CDR3 sequence is 14 residues long. As DNA, the CDR3 is TGCAGCGTTGAGGACAGATTACTTAACTATGGCTACACCTTC. This sequence encodes CSVEDRLLNYGYTF.